These 23 T cell receptor beta chains were all obtained from the same sample, sequenced in a study of T cell responses to AZD1222 COVID-19 vaccine. The table came from immunoSEQ multiplex PCR; TCRdb's copy has only in-frame clones and leaves some out. The data show 150,000 to 160,000 clones, 90% seen once. This specimen consisted of peripheral blood, obtained on day 0 of AZD1222 vaccination. Source of these receptors: an adult in good health.

The genes are TRBV19 and TRBJ2-1; 11 nucleotides line up with TRBD2. CDR1 is LNHDA and CDR2 is SQIVND in the germline V gene (reference sequence). The CDR3 is 17 amino acids. V lost 5 bases to trimming and J lost 3 bases; unmatched junction nucleotides: 9. CDR3 nucleotide sequence: TGTGCCAGTAGTCCCCGGAGAACTAGCGGGAGCTACAATGAGCAGTTCTTC. This encodes CASSPRRTSGSYNEQFF.

This clone was picked up one time. The chain couples TRBV10-3 to TRBJ2-1, with D possibly matching TRBD2 (6 bases). The germline V gene has CDR1 ENHRY and CDR2 SYGVKD. V lost 6 bases, J lost 0 bases, and 15 bases lay in between. The length of the CDR3 is 16 residues. The CDR3 nucleotides read TGTGCCATCAGGGGCCGAGGGGACTTCTCCTACAATGAGCAGTTCTTC. This translates into CAIRGRGDFSYNEQFF.

The chain uses TRBV27 and TRBJ2-6; D perhaps matches TRBD2 (5 bases). This CDR3 region has 17 residues. CDR1 is MNHEY, CDR2 SMNVEV, per germline (reference sequence). Trimming took 6 bases from V and 0 from J, leaving 15 bases between them. The CDR3 reads CASRPLGLSSGANVLTF. CDR3 DNA sequence: TGTGCCAGCAGACCTCTCGGACTGTCCTCTGGGGCCAACGTCCTGACTTTC.

This sequence joins TRBV5-1 and TRBJ2-3; 9 nucleotides match TRBD2. V gave up 5 bases and J gave up 1 base; unmatched junction bases: 2. The CDR3 covers 14 residues. From germline, CDR1 is SGHRS and CDR2 YFSETQ. The CDR3 DNA is TGCGCCAGCAGAAGGACTAGCGGCACAGATACGCAGTATTTT. This sequence encodes CASRRTSGTDTQYF.

This clone appeared a single time. This sequence joins TRBV19 and TRBJ2-4; tentative D call: TRBD2 (5 bases). CDR1 LNHDA and CDR2 SQIVND come from the germline V gene (reference sequence). V lost 0 bases and J lost 0, with 15 bases in between. The CDR3 length is 18 residues. CDR3 sequence: CASSIDETGKRAKNIQYF. The CDR3 coding sequence is TGTGCCAGTAGTATAGATGAGACGGGAAAAAGAGCCAAAAACATTCAGTACTTC.

This chain connects TRBV7-9 to TRBJ2-7, with 14 bases fitting TRBD2. V trimming: 5 bases; J trimming: 0 bases; junction bases outside the gene matches: 12. Germline-derived CDR1 and CDR2 are SEHNR and FQNEAQ (reference sequence). This CDR3 comprises 19 residues. The CDR3 spells CASSQSGTSGRTNSYEQYF. The CDR3 DNA sequence: TGTGCCAGCAGCCAGTCCGGGACTAGCGGGAGAACCAACTCCTACGAGCAGTACTTC. Supplemented by reference TRBV7-9 and TRBJ2-7, the full variable domain reads DTGVSQNPRHKITKRGQNVTFRCDPISEHNRLYWYRQTLGQGPEFLTYFQNEAQLEKSRLLSDRFSAERPKGSFSTLEIQRTEQGDSAMYLCASSQSGTSGRTNSYEQYFGPGTRLTVT.

The chain combines TRBV18 with TRBJ2-5; D gene uncertain. The CDR3 length is 15 residues. The V gene lost 1 base and the J gene lost 1 base, with 10 bases spanning the gap. The germline CDR1 and CDR2 sequences are KGHSH and LQKENI. CDR3 sequence (DNA): TGTGCCAGCTCACCACGGGTGGGCCTCCAAGAGACCCAGTACTTC. Translated, it gives CASSPRVGLQETQYF.

The chain is built from TRBV7-2 and TRBJ2-7; 13 bases map to TRBD2. The CDR3 extends over 15 amino acids. Germline loops: CDR1 SGHTA, CDR2 FQGNSA. After removal of 5 bases from V and 3 bases from J, the junction contained 4 bases not matched to a gene. The chain's CDR3 is CASSEGLAGDYEQYF. CDR3 in DNA: TGTGCCAGCAGCGAAGGACTAGCGGGAGACTACGAGCAGTACTTC.

The chain employs TRBV2 and TRBJ1-1, with D perhaps TRBD1 (5 bases). The V end lost 7 bases, the J end lost 5 bases, and 17 bases lay between the germline ends. The CDR3 loop spans 14 amino acids. The germline CDR1 and CDR2 sequences are SNHLY and FYNNEI. This CDR3 reads CASNPGTLGTEAFF. The CDR3 nucleotides read TGTGCCAGCAATCCCGGGACCCTGGGTACTGAAGCTTTCTTT.

The chain employs TRBV4-3 and TRBJ2-2, with D unclear. The CDR3 runs 13 residues. From germline, CDR1 is LGHNA and CDR2 YSLEER. V was trimmed by 1 base and J by 4 bases, leaving 4 bases between them. As DNA, the CDR3 is TGCGCCAGCAGCCAAGTTCTCACCGGGGAGCTGTTTTTT. It yields the protein CASSQVLTGELFF.

V is TRBV7-9 and J is TRBJ2-1; D might be TRBD2 (6 bases). Germline V gene data show CDR1 as SEHNR and CDR2 as FQNEAQ (reference sequence). V lost 3 bases and J lost 1, with 16 bases in between. The CDR3 length is 17 residues. The CDR3 is CASSFDEVADSYNEQFF. The CDR3 DNA is TGTGCCAGCAGCTTCGATGAGGTAGCGGATTCCTACAATGAGCAGTTCTTC.

This rearrangement joins TRBV2 to TRBJ1-4, with 8 bases fitting TRBD1. The CDR3 totals 14 residues. The germline V gene has CDR1 SNHLY and CDR2 FYNNEI. The trim removed 6 bases at V and 8 bases at J, leaving 8 bases unmatched. The CDR3 spells CASRLDRGGEKLFF. The DNA for the CDR3 is TGTGCCAGCAGGCTCGACAGGGGAGGGGAAAAACTGTTTTTT.

The V and J genes are TRBV28 and TRBJ1-5; a possible D gene is TRBD1 (5 bases). Trimming removed 2 bases at V and 7 bases at J, with 9 bases between. Looked up from germline, CDR1 is MDHEN and CDR2 is SYDVKM. This CDR3 region has 13 residues. The CDR3 region has the DNA TGTGCCAGCAGTTTACAGGGACTACAGCCCCAGCATTTT. It specifies CASSLQGLQPQHF.

As DNA, the CDR3 is TGCGCCAGCAGCCAAGAGGCTTCAGGGGGACAGGGGAGCAACTATGGCTACACCTTC. This codes for CASSQEASGGQGSNYGYTF. The rearrangement uses TRBV4-1 and TRBJ1-2; 10 bases match TRBD1. Germline V gives CDR1 MGHRA, CDR2 YSYEKL. CDR3 length: 19 amino acids. Trimming removed 0 bases from V and 2 bases from J; junction bases left unmatched: 12.

The chain joins TRBV6-5 to TRBJ1-4; D is unclear. In germline, CDR1 is MNHEY, CDR2 SVGAGI. The CDR3 totals 13 residues. Trimming stripped 8 bases from V and 8 bases from J, with 15 bases between. The CDR3 region is CASLYRRTEKLFF. CDR3 nucleotides: TGTGCCAGCCTCTACAGAAGGACCGAAAAACTGTTTTTT.

This rearrangement joins TRBV18 to TRBJ2-1; D is possibly TRBD1 (6 bases). Germline CDR1 KGHSH, CDR2 LQKENI. V lost 3 bases to trimming and J lost 10 bases, with 7 bases between them. This CDR3 has 11 amino acids. The CDR3 region has the DNA TGTGCCAGCTCACCGCAGGGGGAGCAGTTCTTC. Translation gives CASSPQGEQFF.

This chain joins TRBV7-3 and TRBJ2-1; TRBD1 matches at 9 bases. Per germline, CDR1 SGHTA and CDR2 FQGTGA. J gave up 9 bases and V 2 bases, and 8 bases lay outside the gene matches. The CDR3 has 15 residues. The DNA of the CDR3 is TGTGCCAGCAGCTTACGGTGGGACAGGGCTAGTGAGCAGTTCTTC. This encodes CASSLRWDRASEQFF.

In the case of this clone: This CDR3 is also generated by other DNA sequences in the sample. This chain uses TRBV28 with TRBJ1-5, with D possibly being TRBD1 (5 bases). From germline, CDR1 is MDHEN and CDR2 SYDVKM. Trimming pared 3 bases from V and 4 bases from J, leaving 10 bases between. The CDR3 consists of 14 residues. CDR3 in amino acids: CASSFLGGNQPQHF. In nucleotides, the CDR3 is TGTGCCAGCAGTTTTTTGGGGGGAAATCAGCCCCAGCATTTT.

This chain joins TRBV2 and TRBJ1-5; possibly TRBD1 for D (6 bases). CDR1 SNHLY and CDR2 FYNNEI come from the germline V gene. This CDR3 has 13 amino acids. V was clipped by 3 bases and J by 4 bases, with 7 bases between them. The DNA for the CDR3 is TGTGCCAGCAGTGACGACAGGAATCAGCCCCAGCATTTT. It translates to CASSDDRNQPQHF. Drawing the rest from reference TRBV2 and TRBJ1-5, the complete variable domain is EPEVTQTPSHQVTQMGQEVILRCVPISNHLYFYWYRQILGQKVEFLVSFYNNEISEKSEIFDDQFSVERPDGSNFTLKIRSTKLEDSAMYFCASSDDRNQPQHFGDGTRLSIL.

This clone has a handful of counts. The chain is built from TRBV24-1 and TRBJ1-5; D is undetermined. Germline CDR1 reads KGHDR; CDR2 reads SFDVKD. The CDR3 covers 14 residues. Trimming took 5 bases from V and 3 from J, leaving 10 bases between them. CDR3 coding DNA: TGTGCCACCAGTGTACCACCTCACAATCAGCCCCAGCATTTT. Protein product: CATSVPPHNQPQHF.

This clone was found a few times. The chain combines TRBV5-5 with TRBJ1-1, with a weak D call TRBD1 (5 bases). Germline-derived CDR1 and CDR2 are SGHKS and YYEKEE (reference sequence). This CDR3 is 16 amino acids long. Trimming pared 6 bases from V and 3 bases from J, leaving 21 bases between. The CDR3 sequence is CASINGGGRLDTEAFF. CDR3 sequence (DNA): TGTGCCAGCATCAATGGCGGGGGTAGGCTGGACACTGAAGCTTTCTTT.

The chain uses TRBV7-3 and TRBJ1-5; D is unresolved. This CDR3 is 12 amino acids long. The germline V gene encodes CDR1 SGHTA and CDR2 FQGTGA. V lost 9 bases and J 0 bases, leaving 6 bases between the germline ends. In DNA, the CDR3 is TGTGCCAGGGTAGATAGCAATCAGCCCCAGCATTTT. Translating it yields CARVDSNQPQHF.

V gene TRBV5-5 combines with J gene TRBJ2-5; the match to TRBD2 covers 7 bases. There are 17 residues in the CDR3. V was clipped by 1 base and J by 2 bases; unmatched bases: 11. In germline, CDR1 is SGHKS, CDR2 YYEKEE (reference sequence). CDR3: CASSLFSASGTQETQYF. Written as DNA, the CDR3 is TGTGCCAGCAGCTTGTTTAGCGCTAGCGGTACACAAGAGACCCAGTACTTC. The full variable domain, with the rest looked up from reference TRBV5-5 and TRBJ2-5, is DAGVTQSPTHLIKTRGQQVTLRCSPISGHKSVSWYQQVLGQGPQFIFQYYEKEERGRGNFPDRFSARQFPNYSSELNVNALLLGDSALYLCASSLFSASGTQETQYFGPGTRLLVL.